These 25 T cell receptor beta chains share one sample of origin, sequenced in a study of CD8 T cells in Susac syndrome. With random hexamers, roughly 0.5 to 1 ug RNA was reverse transcribed. One entry per CDR3 protein results from TCRdb running MiXCR on the immunoSEQ multiplex PCR reads. Among fewer than 350,000 distinct CDR3 sequences listed, about 90% were seen once. Sequencing was done on a sample of CD4+ T cells from PBMCs. Receptors were obtained from a human donor with multiple sclerosis.

This clonotype was seen only once. The chain is built from TRBV7-2 and TRBJ2-3, with D hard to call. CDR1 is SGHTA and CDR2 is FQGNSA in the germline V gene. The CDR3 runs 12 residues. V was clipped by 7 bases and J by 2 bases, with 7 bases between them. The CDR3 DNA reads as TGTGCCAGCACGGAGAACACAGATACGCAGTATTTT. Translating it yields CASTENTDTQYF. Full variable domain (outside the CDR3, taken from reference TRBV7-2 and TRBJ2-3): GAGVSQSPSNKVTEKGKDVELRCDPISGHTALYWYRQSLGQGLEFLIYFQGNSAPDKSGLPSDRFSAERTGGSVSTLTIQRTQQEDSAVYLCASTENTDTQYFGPGTRLTVL.

The chain is built from TRBV14 and TRBJ1-1; D is possibly TRBD1 (6 bases). Trimming stripped 4 bases from V and 14 bases from J, with 23 bases between. The CDR3 contains 14 residues. The germline V gene encodes CDR1 SGHDN and CDR2 FVKESK. CDR3 sequence: CASSRQGGQGPRFF. The CDR3 nucleotides are TGTGCCAGCAGCCGACAAGGGGGTCAGGGCCCGAGGTTCTTT.

This clonotype was counted between two and nine times. The chain carries TRBV30 and TRBJ1-6; TRBD1 matches at 10 bases. V lost 4 bases and J lost 7; bases outside the gene matches: 10. There are 16 residues in the CDR3. The germline gives CDR1 GTSNPN, CDR2 SVGIG (reference sequence). CDR3 loop: CAWTTGQGGGNSPLHF. The CDR3 nucleotides read TGTGCCTGGACCACAGGACAGGGGGGGGGCAATTCACCCCTCCACTTT.

This rearrangement joins TRBV4-3 to TRBJ2-1, with 11 bases fitting TRBD2. Trimming removed 4 bases from V and 3 bases from J; junction bases left unmatched: 8. The V gene's germline CDR1 is LGHNA and CDR2 YSLEER. CDR3 length equals 17 residues. The CDR3 DNA is TGCGCCAGCAGCCGCTGGACTAGCGGGCTATTCTACAATGAGCAGTTCTTC. Translated: CASSRWTSGLFYNEQFF.

This clonotype was seen just once. This chain joins TRBV2 and TRBJ2-6; D not certain. Germline-derived CDR1 and CDR2 are SNHLY and FYNNEI. V was pared by 6 bases and J by 0 bases, with 9 bases between. The CDR3 is 15 residues long. The CDR3 region is CASRLQDSGANVLTF. The CDR3 region has the DNA TGTGCCAGCAGACTCCAGGACTCTGGGGCCAACGTCCTGACTTTC.

The rearrangement uses TRBV29-1 and TRBJ1-4; D is undetermined. V shed 1 base and J shed 4 bases, with 13 bases lying between them. The CDR3 is 15 residues long. Germline V gene sequence: CDR1 SQVTM, CDR2 ANQGSEA. The CDR3 DNA follows: TGCAGCGTTGAAGGGATTGGACCGCTTAATGAAAAACTGTTTTTT. It yields the protein CSVEGIGPLNEKLFF.

In nucleotides, the CDR3 is TGTGCCATCAGCCCCGGGACAGGGCACCGGAACGCAGATACGCAGTATTTT. Translation: CAISPGTGHRNADTQYF. This chain joins TRBV10-3 and TRBJ2-3; 9 positions match TRBD1. The CDR3 length is 17 residues. Trimming cost V 6 bases and J 4 bases; bases outside gene matches: 14. CDR1 ENHRY and CDR2 SYGVKD come from the germline V gene.

V gene TRBV5-1 combines with J gene TRBJ2-7; tentative D call: TRBD2 (6 bases). The CDR3 runs to 17 residues. The germline V and J ends were trimmed by 0 bases and 0 bases, with 16 bases remaining between them. The germline V gene encodes CDR1 SGHRS and CDR2 YFSETQ. CDR3 coding DNA: TGCGCCAGCAGCTTGGCTTTAATGGGGGGTAGCTCCTACGAGCAGTACTTC. It yields the protein CASSLALMGGSSYEQYF.

The chain uses TRBV6-1 and TRBJ2-4, with a tentative D call TRBD1 (6 bases). This CDR3 spans 16 amino acids. Looked up from germline, CDR1 is MNHNS and CDR2 is SASEGT. The V gene lost 7 bases and the J gene lost 1 base, with 17 bases spanning the gap. The CDR3 DNA reads as TGTGCCAGCACGAACCAACCTCAGGGGGCCAAAAACATTCAGTACTTC. Residues: CASTNQPQGAKNIQYF.

In its sample, this clonotype was seen a few times. The chain uses TRBV14 and TRBJ2-5; possibly TRBD1 or TRBD2 for D (5 bases each). This CDR3 comprises 13 residues. CDR1 is SGHDN and CDR2 is FVKESK in the germline V gene. Trimming removed 4 bases at V and 13 bases at J, with 19 bases between. CDR3 amino acids: CASSLPIGARMYF. The CDR3, as DNA: TGTGCCAGCAGCCTCCCCATCGGGGCTAGAATGTACTTC. The full variable domain, rest sourced from reference TRBV14 and TRBJ2-5, is EAGVTQFPSHSVIEKGQTVTLRCDPISGHDNLYWYRRVMGKEIKFLLHFVKESKQDESGMPNNRFLAERTGGTYSTLKVQPAELEDSGVYFCASSLPIGARMYFGPGTRLLVL.

The gene calls are TRBV5-1 and TRBJ2-7; D ambiguous. The germline V gene encodes CDR1 SGHRS and CDR2 YFSETQ. This CDR3 region has 16 residues. V lost 0 bases and J lost 2, with 15 bases in between. The CDR3 DNA reads as TGCGCCAGCAGCTTGGGGGGTAGTCGCCTCCCCTACGAGCAGTACTTC. Translating it yields CASSLGGSRLPYEQYF.

V is TRBV5-1 and J is TRBJ1-3, with D hard to call. From germline, CDR1 is SGHRS and CDR2 YFSETQ. This CDR3 spans 15 amino acids. Trimming shortened V by 0 bases and J by 4 bases, and 11 bases separated the two germline ends. Written as DNA, the CDR3 is TGCGCCAGCAGCTTGGACCAGGCGGCGGGAAACACCATATATTTT. Encoded protein: CASSLDQAAGNTIYF.

This chain joins TRBV29-1 and TRBJ2-2, with 9 bases fitting TRBD1. V gave up 7 bases and J gave up 7 bases; unmatched junction bases: 4. This CDR3 is built from 12 residues. The germline V gene has CDR1 SQVTM and CDR2 ANQGSEA. The CDR3 DNA sequence: TGCAGCGGAGGACAGGGGTTCGGGGAGCTGTTTTTT. Translated, it gives CSGGQGFGELFF.

The rearrangement joins TRBV11-2 to TRBJ2-7; no reliable D call. Germline V lookup: CDR1 SGHAT, CDR2 FQNNGV. The V end lost 3 bases, the J end lost 0 bases, and 6 bases lay between the germline ends. The CDR3 spans 13 residues. The CDR3 bases are TGTGCCAGCAGCTTTAGGACCTCCTACGAGCAGTACTTC. Translating it yields CASSFRTSYEQYF.

The J gene is TRBJ1-1, the V gene TRBV29-1, with 8 bases identical to TRBD1. There are 15 residues in the CDR3. V trimming: 7 bases; J trimming: 5 bases; junction bases outside the gene matches: 15. From germline, CDR1 is SQVTM and CDR2 ANQGSEA. This chain's CDR3 is CSGSRGRGLGTEAFF. The CDR3 coding sequence is TGCAGCGGTTCCAGAGGCAGGGGGCTGGGGACTGAAGCTTTCTTT.

The V gene is TRBV4-1, the J gene TRBJ1-2; D is ambiguous. Germline values: CDR1 MGHRA, CDR2 YSYEKL. This CDR3 contains 14 residues. Trimming removed 0 bases from V and 5 bases from J, with 10 bases in between. CDR3 loop: CASSQDLLGYGYTF. CDR3 nucleotide sequence: TGCGCCAGCAGCCAAGATCTCCTAGGGTATGGCTACACCTTC.

The rearrangement links TRBV4-2 to TRBJ1-1, with a weak D call TRBD1 (6 bases). CDR3 length: 15 amino acids. Germline V gene sequence: CDR1 LGHNA, CDR2 YNFKEQ. With 2 bases removed from V and 4 bases from J, the gap between germline ends came to 14 bases. Written as DNA, the CDR3 is TGTGCCAGCAGCCAACCAGGACAGTCCTTCACTGAAGCTTTCTTT. As protein: CASSQPGQSFTEAFF.

J is TRBJ1-2 and V is TRBV7-9, with D uncertain. The germline V and J ends were trimmed by 3 bases and 1 base, with 3 bases remaining between them. This CDR3 contains 12 residues. Germline values: CDR1 SEHNR, CDR2 FQNEAQ (reference sequence). DNA of the CDR3: TGTGCCAGCAGCTTTCGTAACTATGGCTACACCTTC. Translating it yields CASSFRNYGYTF.

J is TRBJ2-7 and V is TRBV10-3; 7 bases line up with TRBD1. The CDR3 loop spans 13 amino acids. Germline CDR1 reads ENHRY; CDR2 reads SYGVKD. With 5 bases clipped from V and 5 bases from J, the junction kept 6 bases outside the gene matches. Here the CDR3 DNA reads TGTGCCATCAGTACAGACAGGGACAACGAGCAGTACTTC. This sequence encodes CAISTDRDNEQYF.

The V gene is TRBV9, the J gene TRBJ2-6; 7 bases are shared with TRBD1. Germline CDR1 and CDR2: SGDLS and YYNGEE. Unmatched junction bases numbered 8, after V lost 2 bases and J lost 0 bases. CDR3 length: 18 residues. CDR3: CASSVRQGPTSGANVLTF. The CDR3, as DNA: TGTGCCAGCAGCGTTAGACAGGGTCCCACCTCTGGGGCCAACGTCCTGACTTTC.

The chain is built from TRBV29-1 and TRBJ1-1; D unclear. Per the germline V gene, CDR1 is SQVTM and CDR2 is ANQGSEA. V was cut by 4 bases and J by 4 bases, with 7 bases left in between. The CDR3 is 11 residues long. The CDR3 is CSVGWRTEAFF. CDR3 DNA sequence: TGCAGCGTTGGTTGGCGCACTGAAGCTTTCTTT.

The chain links TRBV20-1 to TRBJ1-1; 7 bases match TRBD1. Germline trimming cut 1 base from V and 5 bases from J; bases unmatched to any gene: 13. The CDR3 is 16 residues long. The germline gives CDR1 DFQATT, CDR2 SNEGSKA (reference sequence). CDR3 sequence reads: CSARVEQGGSGTEAFF. Here the CDR3 DNA reads TGCAGTGCTAGAGTGGAGCAAGGGGGCTCAGGGACTGAAGCTTTCTTT.

This clonotype was counted a single time. V and J are TRBV5-4 and TRBJ2-3; 8 bases map to TRBD2. Per the germline V gene, CDR1 is SGHNT and CDR2 is YYREEE (reference sequence). V shed 5 bases, J shed 5 bases, and the junction held 13 bases outside the gene matches. The CDR3 length is 16 residues. The CDR3: CASRPGGAGSQDTQYF. In DNA form, the CDR3 reads TGTGCCAGCAGACCGGGGGGGGCGGGCTCCCAAGATACGCAGTATTTT. The complete variable domain, with remaining parts taken from reference TRBV5-4 and TRBJ2-3, reads ETGVTQSPTHLIKTRGQQVTLRCSSQSGHNTVSWYQQALGQGPQFIFQYYREEENGRGNFPPRFSGLQFPNYSSELNVNALELDDSALYLCASRPGGAGSQDTQYFGPGTRLTVL.

In its sample, this clonotype was seen a few times. This rearrangement joins TRBV23-1 to TRBJ2-7, with 7 bases aligning to TRBD1. TRBV23-1 is filed as an ORF, its function uncertain. This CDR3 has 15 amino acids. J gave up 3 bases and V 2 bases, and 7 bases lay outside the gene matches. The CDR3 bases are TGCGCCAGCAGTCAAGGGACAGTCTCTATCTACGAGCAGTACTTC. Translated, it gives CASSQGTVSIYEQYF.

The rearrangement joins TRBV19 to TRBJ2-1; a possible D gene is TRBD1 (5 bases). Germline V gene data show CDR1 as LNHDA and CDR2 as SQIVND (reference sequence). V was clipped by 1 base and J by 3 bases, with 7 bases between them. The CDR3 sequence is 14 residues long. The CDR3 reads CASSIGQLYNEQFF. The CDR3 DNA follows: TGTGCCAGTAGTATAGGACAGCTCTACAATGAGCAGTTCTTC.